The present TCR beta chain was sequenced within a study of CD8 T cells in ankylosing spondylitis. Germline V lookup: CDR1 DFQATT, CDR2 SNEGSKA (reference sequence). The CDR3 has 13 residues. Trimming took 2 bases from V and 8 from J, leaving 13 bases between them. TCRdb passed the 5' RACE reads through MiXCR, listing each CDR3 protein once. The sample shows more than 650,000 distinct CDR3 sequences, approximately 12% of them seen only once. The study, taken as a whole, reports: There was reportedly significant enrichment of clones that were disease-linked in matched ankylosing spondylitis synovial fluid. What appeared characteristic of ankylosing spondylitis blood was a TCR beta motif of under 10 highly homologous variants.

The sample holds a few counts of this clonotype. Antigen unknown. The chain is built from TRBV20-1 and TRBJ2-1, with D unclear. Sequences were obtained from blood, either unsorted or a sorted T cell fraction (not recorded which). This clonotype was sampled from a male donor with ankylosing spondylitis. The CDR3 DNA reads TGCAGTGCTAGACCCCCAGGTCTCGATGAGCAGTTCTTC. This encodes CSARPPGLDEQFF.